Listed here is a single T cell receptor beta chain. The entry originates in a study of blood T cell repertoires in COVID-19. Turning to the study itself: COVID-19 samples, acute and convalescent, were from the United States, Italy and Spain.

Using immunoSEQ multiplex PCR, the repertoire was profiled, and TCRdb retains in-frame clones only, with some absent. The repertoire has about 160,000 clones, 80% to 90% of them found once; the top ten carry less than 3.5%. Sequences were obtained from peripheral blood. The source of this sequence is a man between 70 and 80 years old with acute or convalescent COVID-19.

CDR3 DNA: TGTGCCAGCAGCTTGCGCGGGAGGGAAAATGAGCAGTTCTTC. Its translation: CASSLRGRENEQFF. The chain carries TRBV5-4 and TRBJ2-1; TRBD2 matches at 9 bases. The CDR3 has 14 residues. Germline trimming cut 1 base from V and 7 bases from J; bases unmatched to any gene: 3. Germline CDR1 and CDR2: SGHNT and YYREEE (reference sequence).